This T cell receptor beta chain is from a study of shared clonotypes between healthy human individuals. Across the whole study: The plates for each donor numbered three CD4 naive, three CD4 memory, two CD8 naive and one CD8 memory.

The data were produced by immunoSEQ multiplex PCR, yet TCRdb's version contains in-frame clones alone and is incomplete. The sample consists of more than 400,000 clones, about 96% of them appearing once. Germline V gene data show CDR1 as SNHLY and CDR2 as FYNNEI. Trimming removed 3 bases from V and 0 bases from J, with 6 bases in between. The CDR3 loop spans 14 amino acids. Naive CD45RA+ and memory CD45RA-negative subsets were split from CD4+ cells. In the case of this clone: Its antigen is undetermined.

Study-level points and caveats: Among several donors, roughly 5.4% of naive CD4 clonotypes were found in common. Only blood was sampled; tissue repertoires likely differ.

The sequence came from a woman aged 25 to 39 in good health. Sequences were obtained from naive CD4+ T cells sorted from blood. The subset was: CD45RA+ positively selected. V and J are TRBV2 and TRBJ2-4; possibly TRBD2 for D (6 bases). Written as DNA, the CDR3 is TGTGCCAGCAGTGAGGAGGGAGCCAAAAACATTCAGTACTTC. This encodes CASSEEGAKNIQYF.